This T cell receptor (beta chain) stems from a study of vaccination effects on CD4 cells after COVID-19. Notes on this clone: What it recognizes is unknown.

Measured with immunoSEQ multiplex PCR; TCRdb has only the in-frame clones, and not every one. The sample contains about 81,000 clones, under 85% of which appear only once. ViraFEST expansion of antigen-specific CD4+ T cells with viral peptide pools preceded sequencing. With 10 days of culture completed, CD4+ T cells were isolated. Every participant took two doses of the BNT162b2 or mRNA-1273 vaccine. The CDR3 covers 16 residues. J was trimmed by 5 bases and V by 3 bases; bases with no gene match: 9. Germline V gene data show CDR1 as GTSNPN and CDR2 as SVGIG (reference sequence). The chain is built from TRBV30 and TRBJ2-2; TRBD1 matches at 10 bases. This TCR derives from a human donor who received a COVID-19 vaccine. The specimen comprised CD4+ T cells from PBMCs cultured with HCoV-OC43 spike peptides, sampled after COVID-19 vaccination. Subset indicated: HCoV-OC43 spike overlapping peptide pool stimulation. CDR3 region: CAWRERQGAGTGELFF. In DNA form, the CDR3 reads TGTGCCTGGAGGGAGAGACAGGGGGCAGGGACCGGGGAGCTGTTTTTT.